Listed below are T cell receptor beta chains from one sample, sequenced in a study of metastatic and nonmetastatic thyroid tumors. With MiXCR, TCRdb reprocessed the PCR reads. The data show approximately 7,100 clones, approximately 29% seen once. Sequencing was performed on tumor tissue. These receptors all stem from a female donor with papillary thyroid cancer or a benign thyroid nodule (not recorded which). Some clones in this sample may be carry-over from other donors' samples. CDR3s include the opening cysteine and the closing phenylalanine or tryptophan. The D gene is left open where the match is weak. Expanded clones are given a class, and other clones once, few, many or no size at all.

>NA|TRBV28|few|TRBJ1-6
TGTGCCAGCAGTTTGTCCGGGGGCTCCTCACCCCTCCACTTT
CASSLSGGSSPLHF
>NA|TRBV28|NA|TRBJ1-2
TGTGCCAGCAGTTTCTTAGACGGCGGAGACTATGGCTACACCTTC
CASSFLDGGDYGYTF
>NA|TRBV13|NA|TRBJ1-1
TGTGCCAGCAGCTTAGGGCAGGGAGCTTTCTTT
CASSLGQGAFF
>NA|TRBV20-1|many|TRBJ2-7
TGCAGTGCTAGTAGCGGCTACTCCTACGAGCAGTACTTC
CSASSGYSYEQYF
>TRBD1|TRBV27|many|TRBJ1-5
TGTGCCAGCAGGGTCTCACCGCCGGGACAGGGCCATCGGCCCCAGCATTTT
CASRVSPPGQGHRPQHF
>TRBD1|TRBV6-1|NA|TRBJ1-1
TGTGCCAGCAGTGAAGCGCCCACAGGGGCGAACACTGAAGCTTTCTTT
CASSEAPTGANTEAFF
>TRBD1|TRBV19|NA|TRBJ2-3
TGTGCCAGTAGTACCCGGACAGGGGGTACAGATACGCAGTATTTT
CASSTRTGGTDTQYF
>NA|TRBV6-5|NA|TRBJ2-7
TGTGCCAGCAGTTCCCTCACCGGTCTCTCCTACGAGCAGTACTTC
CASSSLTGLSYEQYF
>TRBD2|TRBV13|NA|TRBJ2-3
TGTGCCAGCAGCCCCCCGGGACTAGCGGGGACAGATACGCAGTGTTTT
CASSPPGLAGTDTQCF
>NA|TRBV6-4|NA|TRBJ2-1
TGTGCCAGCAGTCCTGCGTGGGAGCAGTTCTTC
CASSPAWEQFF
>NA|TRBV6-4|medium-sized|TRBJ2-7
TGTGCCAGCAGTTGGACTCGGTACTGCGAGCAGTACTTC
CASSWTRYCEQYF
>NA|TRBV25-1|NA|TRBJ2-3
TGTGCCAGCAGTGAAGGAGGCGGGATTAGCACAGATACGCAGTATTTT
CASSEGGGISTDTQYF
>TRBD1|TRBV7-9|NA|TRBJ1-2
TGTGCCAGCAGAGACGGACAGGCAGGCTACACCTTC
CASRDGQAGYTF
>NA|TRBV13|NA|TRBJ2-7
TGTGCCAGCAGCCGTAGCGTCGGACTGAGCTCCTACGAGCAGTACTTC
CASSRSVGLSSYEQYF
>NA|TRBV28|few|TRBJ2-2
TGTGCCAGCAGTTTATTTTGGTCCGGGGAGCTGTTTTTT
CASSLFWSGELFF
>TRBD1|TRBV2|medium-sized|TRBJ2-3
TGTGCCAGCAGTCCCGGGACAGGCACAGATACGCAGTATTTT
CASSPGTGTDTQYF
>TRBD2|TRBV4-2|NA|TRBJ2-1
TGTGCCAGCAGCTCACGGACTAGCGGGGCTTACAATGAGCAGTTCTTC
CASSSRTSGAYNEQFF
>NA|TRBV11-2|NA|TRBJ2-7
TGTGCCAGCAGCCCCGGTCGTGGGAAGCAGTACTTC
CASSPGRGKQYF
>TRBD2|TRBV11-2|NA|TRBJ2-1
TGTGCCATCAGCTTATCTCGCGGGGGGGTCAATGAGCAGTTCTTC
CAISLSRGGVNEQFF
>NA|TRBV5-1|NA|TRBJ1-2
TGCGCCAGCAGCCCGGAGCCAATGTATGGCTACACCTTC
CASSPEPMYGYTF
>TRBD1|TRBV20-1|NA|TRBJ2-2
TGCAGTGCTAGGGCCGGGACAGTGCGCCCCCGGGAGCTGTTTTTT
CSARAGTVRPRELFF
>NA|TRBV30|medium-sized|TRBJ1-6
TGTGCCTGGGGGGACAATAATTCACCCCTCCACTTT
CAWGDNNSPLHF
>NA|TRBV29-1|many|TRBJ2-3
TGCAGCGGTTTGGACCCCGGTCGGGCAGATACGCAGTATTTT
CSGLDPGRADTQYF
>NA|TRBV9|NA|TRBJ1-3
TGTGCCAGCAGCGTACTCGACGGAAGCTCTGGAAACACCATATATTTT
CASSVLDGSSGNTIYF
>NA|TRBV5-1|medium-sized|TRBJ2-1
TGCGCCAGCAGCTATTCCCCGGGGGGACAGGTATACAATGAGCAGTTCTTC
CASSYSPGGQVYNEQFF
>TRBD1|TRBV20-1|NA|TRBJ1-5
TGCAGTGCTAGACCCACAGGGGAGCAGCCCCAGCATTTT
CSARPTGEQPQHF
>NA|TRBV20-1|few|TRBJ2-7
TGCAGTAAAACGGACATTAGCTACGAGCAGTACTTC
CSKTDISYEQYF
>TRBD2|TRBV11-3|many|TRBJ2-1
TGTGCCAGCAGCTTTTCCGTAGGACTAGCGGGTAGTAATGAGCAGTTCTTC
CASSFSVGLAGSNEQFF
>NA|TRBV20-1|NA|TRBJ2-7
TGCAGTGCTAGCGGTAGGGCGGCCTACGAGCAGTACTTC
CSASGRAAYEQYF
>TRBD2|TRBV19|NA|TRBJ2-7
TGTGCCAGTAGTCCACTAGCGGGCCCTTCCTACGAGCAGTACTTC
CASSPLAGPSYEQYF
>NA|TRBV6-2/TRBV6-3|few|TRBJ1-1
TGTTCCAGCAGTTACGGACGGCGGAACACTGAAGCTTTCTTT
CSSSYGRRNTEAFF
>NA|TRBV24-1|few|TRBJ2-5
TGTGCCACCTCCACGCGGGTAGAAGAGACCCAGTACTTC
CATSTRVEETQYF
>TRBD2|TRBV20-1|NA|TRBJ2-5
TGCAGTGCATGGACTAGCGGGAGCCCCCGGGAGACCCAGTACTTC
CSAWTSGSPRETQYF
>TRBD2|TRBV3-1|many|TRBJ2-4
TGTGCCAGCAGCCTCTTGACTAGCGGTATAAAAAACATTCAGTACTTC
CASSLLTSGIKNIQYF
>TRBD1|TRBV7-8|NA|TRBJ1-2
TGTGCCAGCAGCCCTACAGTCCAGGGGGCCTATGGCTACACCTTC
CASSPTVQGAYGYTF
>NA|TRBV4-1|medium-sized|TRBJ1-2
TGCGCCAGCAGCCAAGCAGGAGCGCTTGCTTATGGCTACACCTTC
CASSQAGALAYGYTF
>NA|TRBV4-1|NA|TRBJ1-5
TGCGCCAGCAGCCAAGTAGTAACAGACGCCCAGCATTTT
CASSQVVTDAQHF
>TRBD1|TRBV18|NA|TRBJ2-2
TGTGCCAGCTCACCGGGACAGGCAGACACCGGGGAGCTGTTTTTT
CASSPGQADTGELFF
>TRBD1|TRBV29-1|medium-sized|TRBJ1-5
TGCAGCGCCGGGACAGGGGAAGGCAACCAGCCCCAGCATTTT
CSAGTGEGNQPQHF
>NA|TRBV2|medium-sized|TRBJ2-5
TGTGCCAGCATCGGCCGGGACTTTCAAGAGACCCAGTACTTC
CASIGRDFQETQYF
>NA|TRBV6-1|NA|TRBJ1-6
TGTGCCAGCAGTTCACACCGACGTAATAATTCACCCCTCCACTTT
CASSSHRRNNSPLHF
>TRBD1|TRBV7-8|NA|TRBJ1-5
TGTGCCAGCAGCCAGGGGGACCGGGGGAGCAATCAGCCCCAGCATTTT
CASSQGDRGSNQPQHF
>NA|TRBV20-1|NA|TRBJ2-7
TGCAGTGCCAACAACCGGGACGCCTACGAGCAGTACTTC
CSANNRDAYEQYF
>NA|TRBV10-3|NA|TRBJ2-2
TGTGCCATCATTCCCGACAAAGGGCCGAACACCGGGGAGCTGTTTTTT
CAIIPDKGPNTGELFF
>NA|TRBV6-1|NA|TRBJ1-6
TGTGCCAGCAGGGACCTCAGCTCCTATAATTCACCCCTCCACTTT
CASRDLSSYNSPLHF